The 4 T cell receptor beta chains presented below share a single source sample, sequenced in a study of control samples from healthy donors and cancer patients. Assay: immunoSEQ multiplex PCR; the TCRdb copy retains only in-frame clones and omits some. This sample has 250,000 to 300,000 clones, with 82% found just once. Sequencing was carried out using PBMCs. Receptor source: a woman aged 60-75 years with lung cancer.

CDR3 coding DNA: TGTGCCAGCATCGGGGGGAGGACTAGCGGGCGGCAGTATTTT. This gives the protein CASIGGRTSGRQYF. V usage is TRBV28 and J usage is TRBJ2-3; 11 bases align to TRBD2. Trimming took 7 bases from V and 11 from J; bases not matched to a gene: 11. Per the germline V gene, CDR1 is MDHEN and CDR2 is SYDVKM. The CDR3 is made up of 14 amino acids.

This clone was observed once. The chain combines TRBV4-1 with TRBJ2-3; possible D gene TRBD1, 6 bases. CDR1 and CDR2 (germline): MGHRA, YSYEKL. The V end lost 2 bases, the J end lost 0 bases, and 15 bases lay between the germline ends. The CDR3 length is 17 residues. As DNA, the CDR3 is TGCGCCAGCAGCCAACCGGACAGCATCCTTAGCACAGATACGCAGTATTTT. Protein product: CASSQPDSILSTDTQYF.

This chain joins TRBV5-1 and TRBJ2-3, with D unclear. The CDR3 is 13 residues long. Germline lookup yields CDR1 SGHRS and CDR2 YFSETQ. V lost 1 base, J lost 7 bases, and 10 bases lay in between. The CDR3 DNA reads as TGCGCCAGCAGCTTGACGTTTGTAAATACGCAGTATTTT. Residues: CASSLTFVNTQYF.

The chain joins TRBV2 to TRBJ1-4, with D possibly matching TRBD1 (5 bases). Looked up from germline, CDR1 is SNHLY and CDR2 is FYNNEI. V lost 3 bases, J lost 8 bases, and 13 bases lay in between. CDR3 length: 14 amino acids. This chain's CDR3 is CASSEIRGAEKLFF. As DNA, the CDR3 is TGTGCCAGCAGTGAGATAAGGGGAGCCGAAAAACTGTTTTTT.